This T cell receptor (beta chain) was recovered during a study of early T cells in non-severe SARS-CoV-2 infection. Overall study: The study sequenced bulk RNA from unsorted whole blood, with chains unpaired.

cDNA molecules, individually, were tagged with unique molecular identifiers. MiXCR was run by TCRdb on the 5' RACE reads, yielding one entry per CDR3 protein. In the table there are about 80,000 distinct CDR3 sequences, around 12% of which are singletons. Turning to this clonotype: What it binds is not known.

Study-level points and caveats: A preference for anti-spike CD8 responses marked VDJdb matching, which missed private and CD4 specificities.

CDR3 length: 12 residues. CDR1 is WSHSY and CDR2 is SAAADI in the germline V gene. Trimming took 7 bases from V and 3 from J, leaving 10 bases between them. Specimen: whole blood, collected at baseline. This TCR was recovered from an adult who was a healthcare worker with PCR-confirmed SARS-CoV-2 infection or an uninfected control (not recorded which). The donor label of this sample is uncertain. J is TRBJ2-7 and V is TRBV10-2, with D perhaps matching TRBD1 (6 bases). The CDR3 reads CASTTGNYEQYF. As DNA, the CDR3 is TGCGCCAGCACTACAGGGAACTACGAGCAGTACTTC.